This T cell receptor beta chain is drawn from a study of human T cells and chemical hapten exposure. On the study more broadly: The upper back received 0.01% DPC by patch testing, with results read at 6 days. TCR yield per sample varied, mainly due to pooled library volumes. Study-level points and caveats: Relative to control repertoires, expanded TCRs gave rise to significantly more large CDR3 similarity clusters.

One entry per CDR3 protein, called by TCRdb with MiXCR from the RACE reads. There are around 340,000 distinct CDR3 sequences in the sample; about 7% occur only once, and more than 7% lies in the top ten. The time point denotes: patch test 1, 2 weeks after DPC sensitization. Treatment denoted: therapeutic diphenylcyclopropenone sensitization with weekly scalp DPC. Patches went on only after blood had been drawn each time. The CDR3 length is 15 residues. The germline gives CDR1 MNHEY, CDR2 SVGEGT. J was trimmed by 4 bases and V by 5 bases; bases with no gene match: 6. Only a few counts were recorded for this clonotype. The antigen remains undetermined.

The TCR originated in a woman aged 18-29 years with alopecia areata. Some clones in this sample may be carry-over from other donors' samples. Sequenced material: whole blood, taken in connection with sensitization to the hapten diphenylcyclopropenone (DPC). J is TRBJ1-5 and V is TRBV6-2 or TRBV6-3, with 9 bases fitting TRBD1. The CDR3 DNA follows: TGTGCCAGCAGTAGGGGGACAGGGCCTAATCAGCCCCAGCATTTT. Translating it yields CASSRGTGPNQPQHF.